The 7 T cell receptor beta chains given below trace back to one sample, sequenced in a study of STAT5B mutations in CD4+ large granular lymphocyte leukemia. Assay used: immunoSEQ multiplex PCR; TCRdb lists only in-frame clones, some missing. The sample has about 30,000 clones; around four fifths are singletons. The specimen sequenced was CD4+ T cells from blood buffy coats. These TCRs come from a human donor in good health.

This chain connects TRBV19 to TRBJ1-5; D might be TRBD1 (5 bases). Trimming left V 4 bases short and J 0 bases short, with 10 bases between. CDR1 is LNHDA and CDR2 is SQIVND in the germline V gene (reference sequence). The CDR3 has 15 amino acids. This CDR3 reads CASSTDNYSNQPQHF. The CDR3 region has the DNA TGTGCCAGTAGTACGGACAACTATAGCAATCAGCCCCAGCATTTT.

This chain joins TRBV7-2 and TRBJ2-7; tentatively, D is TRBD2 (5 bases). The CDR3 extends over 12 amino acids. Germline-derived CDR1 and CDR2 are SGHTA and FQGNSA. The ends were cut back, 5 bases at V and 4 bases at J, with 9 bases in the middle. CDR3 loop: CASSRERYEQYF. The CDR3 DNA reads TGTGCCAGCAGCAGGGAGCGGTACGAGCAGTACTTC. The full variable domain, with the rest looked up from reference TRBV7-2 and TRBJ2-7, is GAGVSQSPSNKVTEKGKDVELRCDPISGHTALYWYRQSLGQGLEFLIYFQGNSAPDKSGLPSDRFSAERTGGSVSTLTIQRTQQEDSAVYLCASSRERYEQYFGPGTRLTVT.

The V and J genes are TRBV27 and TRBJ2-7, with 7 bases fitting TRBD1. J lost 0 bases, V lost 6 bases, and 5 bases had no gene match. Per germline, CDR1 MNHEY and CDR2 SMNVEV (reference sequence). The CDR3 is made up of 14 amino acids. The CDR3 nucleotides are TGTGCCAGCAGCCGACAGGGAGCCTCCTACGAGCAGTACTTC. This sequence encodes CASSRQGASYEQYF.

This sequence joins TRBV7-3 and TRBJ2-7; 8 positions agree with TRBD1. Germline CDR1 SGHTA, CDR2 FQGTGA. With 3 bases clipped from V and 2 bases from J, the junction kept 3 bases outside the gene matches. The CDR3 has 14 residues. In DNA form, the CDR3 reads TGTGCCAGCAGCTTCGGACAGGGCCCCTACGAGCAGTACTTC. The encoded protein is CASSFGQGPYEQYF.

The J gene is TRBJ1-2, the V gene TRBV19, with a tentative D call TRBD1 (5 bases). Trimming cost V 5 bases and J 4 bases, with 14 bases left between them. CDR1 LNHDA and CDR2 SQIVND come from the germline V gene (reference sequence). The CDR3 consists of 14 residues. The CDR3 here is CASSAGSGGYGYTF. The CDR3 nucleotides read TGTGCCAGTAGTGCGGGATCGGGGGGCTATGGCTACACCTTC.

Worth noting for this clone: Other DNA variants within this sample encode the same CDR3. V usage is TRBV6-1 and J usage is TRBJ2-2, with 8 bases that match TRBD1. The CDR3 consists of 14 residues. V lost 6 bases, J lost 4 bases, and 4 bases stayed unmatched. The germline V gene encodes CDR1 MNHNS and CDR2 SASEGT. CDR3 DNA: TGTGCCAGCAGGGGACAGGTTAGCACCGGGGAGCTGTTTTTT. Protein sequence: CASRGQVSTGELFF.

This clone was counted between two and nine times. CDR3 coding DNA: TGCGCCAGCAGCTTGAGGGTCAGGGGACAGGGGGCAGGAGATACGCAGTATTTT. Translating it yields CASSLRVRGQGAGDTQYF. V is TRBV5-1 and J is TRBJ2-3, with 12 bases that match TRBD1. The germline CDR1 and CDR2 sequences are SGHRS and YFSETQ. This CDR3 contains 18 residues. The ends lost 1 base at V and 5 bases at J; junction bases unmatched: 11. Filled out from reference TRBV5-1 and TRBJ2-3, the complete variable domain reads KAGVTQTPRYLIKTRGQQVTLSCSPISGHRSVSWYQQTPGQGLQFLFEYFSETQRNKGNFPGRFSGRQFSNSRSEMNVSTLELGDSALYLCASSLRVRGQGAGDTQYFGPGTRLTVL.